The clone carrying this TCR beta chain was detected a few times. Germline lookup yields CDR1 MNHEY and CDR2 SMNVEV (reference sequence). This CDR3 contains 13 residues. Trimming pared 4 bases from V and 1 base from J, leaving 7 bases between. One entry per CDR3 protein, called by TCRdb with MiXCR from the RT-PCR reads. This table holds over 150,000 distinct CDR3 sequences, approximately 28% found once. These data originate in a study of patients and donors after allogeneic stem cell transplantation. The chain links TRBV27 to TRBJ2-5; D uncertain. The sequencing sample was made of blood, either unsorted or a sorted T cell fraction (not recorded which). The receptor was derived from a human donor who was either an allogeneic HSCT recipient or a stem cell or donor lymphocyte infusion donor (not recorded which). It is not recorded whose cells these are; they may come from a transplant donor. CDR3 DNA sequence: TGTGCCAGCAGTTGGCATCTCCAAGAGACCCAGTACTTC. Its translation is CASSWHLQETQYF.